This T cell receptor (beta chain) was captured by sequencing in a study of blood T cell repertoires in COVID-19. V was trimmed by 0 bases and J by 4 bases, leaving 11 bases between them. CDR1 is SGHRS, CDR2 YFSETQ, per germline. The CDR3 is made up of 15 amino acids. Per the original data handling: Amplification of reference gene primers was used by the study to estimate nucleated cell counts. Assay: immunoSEQ multiplex PCR; the TCRdb copy retains only in-frame clones and omits some. The D gene and trimming were derived from the DNA, and the V and J assignments and clone size from that table. The top ten clones hold 5.7% of a sample with about 250,000 clones, over 70% of them seen once.

The sample taken for sequencing was peripheral blood. The chain employs TRBV5-1 and TRBJ1-5; tentative D call: TRBD1 (5 bases). The sequence was obtained from an elderly man with acute or convalescent COVID-19. The chain's CDR3 is CASSLEGRRNQPQHF. The CDR3 DNA reads as TGCGCCAGCAGCTTGGAGGGGCGTCGGAATCAGCCCCAGCATTTT.